The subject of this entry is one T cell receptor (beta chain). The sample is drawn from a study of control samples from healthy donors and cancer patients. Here immunoSEQ multiplex PCR was the method, and the copy in TCRdb shows in-frame clones only, minus some. The sample contains about 170,000 clones, 70% to 90% of which appear only once. The CDR3 runs 14 residues. Germline values: CDR1 MDHEN, CDR2 SYDVKM. With 8 bases removed from V and 3 bases from J, the gap between germline ends came to 13 bases. The chain joins TRBV28 to TRBJ2-2; a possible D gene is TRBD1 (6 bases). Sequencing was done on a sample of blood. The sequence was collected from a young man in good health. The CDR3 loop reads CASGQLLDTGELFF. The CDR3 nucleotides are TGTGCCAGCGGACAGTTGTTGGACACCGGGGAGCTGTTTTTT.